The 10 T cell receptor beta chains reported below all come from one sample, sequenced in a study of OX40 agonist ivuxolimab in advanced cancers. The assay was immunoSEQ multiplex PCR, and TCRdb's table has in-frame clones only and misses some. The sample lists about 6,700 clones, 94% occurring once. Sequenced here: CD4+ or CD8+ T cells sorted from blood, sampled in a trial of the OX40 agonist ivuxolimab. The origin of the receptors is an adult with an advanced solid tumor such as melanoma, head and neck, liver or kidney cancer.

This chain links TRBV28 with TRBJ2-2; D is perhaps TRBD1 or TRBD2 (8 bases each). V was clipped by 4 bases and J by 4 bases, with 25 bases between them. The V gene's germline CDR1 is MDHEN and CDR2 SYDVKM. The CDR3 is made up of 19 amino acids. Written as DNA, the CDR3 is TGTGCCAGCAGTTACCCCGGACAGGGCGGCGGGAGGTCCACCGGGGAGCTGTTTTTT. Residues: CASSYPGQGGGRSTGELFF. Filled out from reference TRBV28 and TRBJ2-2, the complete variable domain reads DVKVTQSSRYLVKRTGEKVFLECVQDMDHENMFWYRQDPGLGLRLIYFSYDVKMKEKGDIPEGYSVSREKKERFSLILESASTNQTSMYLCASSYPGQGGGRSTGELFFGEGSRLTVL.

V usage is TRBV28 and J usage is TRBJ2-3, with D possibly matching TRBD2 (6 bases). The CDR3 covers 15 residues. V lost 3 bases to trimming and J lost 2 bases, with 12 bases between them. Germline V gene sequence: CDR1 MDHEN, CDR2 SYDVKM. This CDR3 reads CASSLGGASTDTQYF. In nucleotides, the CDR3 is TGTGCCAGCAGTTTGGGCGGGGCCTCCACAGATACGCAGTATTTT.

This chain joins TRBV19 and TRBJ2-5; D call uncertain. V lost 1 base and J lost 2, with 14 bases in between. CDR1 and CDR2 from the germline V gene are LNHDA and SQIVND (reference sequence). This CDR3 contains 16 residues. This CDR3 is CASSIGLALRQETQYF. The CDR3 DNA follows: TGTGCCAGTAGTATAGGGCTCGCGCTTAGGCAAGAGACCCAGTACTTC.

The chain is built from TRBV7-7 and TRBJ2-1; 9 bases line up with TRBD2. Germline lookup yields CDR1 SSHAT and CDR2 FNYEAQ (reference sequence). The CDR3 extends over 15 amino acids. DNA of the CDR3: TGTGCTAGCTCCTACCGACTAGCGGCATACAATGAGCAGTTCTTC. This codes for CASSYRLAAYNEQFF.

This clone was picked up one time. This sequence joins TRBV7-3 and TRBJ1-2; tentative D call: TRBD1 (5 bases). There are 14 residues in the CDR3. Germline lookup yields CDR1 SGHTA and CDR2 FQGTGA. Trimming cost V 6 bases and J 6 bases, with 17 bases left between them. This CDR3 reads CASSYLGGRDGYTF. The CDR3 DNA reads TGTGCCAGCAGTTATTTGGGGGGTAGGGATGGCTACACCTTC. Looking up the rest from reference TRBV7-3 and TRBJ1-2 gives the full variable domain: GAGVSQTPSNKVTEKGKYVELRCDPISGHTALYWYRQSLGQGPEFLIYFQGTGAADDSGLPNDRFFAVRPEGSVSTLKIQRTERGDSAVYLCASSYLGGRDGYTFGSGTRLTVV.

Notes on this clone: An end of the junction does not agree with germline; a read error may underlie this. The genes are TRBV7-7 and TRBJ2-3; D is unresolved. The CDR3 has 15 amino acids. Germline V gene sequence: CDR1 SSHAT, CDR2 FNYEAQ (reference sequence). The CDR3 loop is CASSPFELSTDTQYF. The CDR3 DNA sequence: TGTGCTAGCAGCCCCTTCGAACTTAGCACAGATACGCAGTATTTT.

This chain connects TRBV19 to TRBJ1-2, with unresolved D. This CDR3 contains 15 residues. Germline values: CDR1 LNHDA, CDR2 SQIVND (reference sequence). The germline V and J ends were trimmed by 2 bases and 5 bases, with 15 bases remaining between them. The CDR3 region is CASSIMSPGWYGYTF. CDR3 DNA: TGTGCCAGTAGTATAATGAGTCCTGGATGGTATGGCTACACCTTC. The complete variable domain, with remaining parts taken from reference TRBV19 and TRBJ1-2, reads DGGITQSPKYLFRKEGQNVTLSCEQNLNHDAMYWYRQDPGQGLRLIYYSQIVNDFQKGDIAEGYSVSREKKESFPLTVTSAQKNPTAFYLCASSIMSPGWYGYTFGSGTRLTVV.

The rearrangement links TRBV27 to TRBJ1-1; D unresolved. The CDR3 spans 13 residues. Germline-derived CDR1 and CDR2 are MNHEY and SMNVEV (reference sequence). Trimming left V 6 bases short and J 1 base short, with 9 bases between. CDR3 DNA sequence: TGTGCCAGCAGCTTAAAAGAGAACACTGAAGCTTTCTTT. As protein: CASSLKENTEAFF.

V gene TRBV5-6 combines with J gene TRBJ2-5, with TRBD2 matching over 7 bases. Germline CDR1 SGHDT, CDR2 YYEEEE. J was trimmed by 3 bases and V by 2 bases; bases with no gene match: 7. The CDR3 is 15 amino acids. The CDR3 nucleotides are TGTGCCAGCAGCTTTGACCGGGACTACAAAGAGACCCAGTACTTC. Translating gives CASSFDRDYKETQYF.

This clone occurred once. The chain carries TRBV28 and TRBJ1-5; 7 bases map to TRBD1. The CDR3 covers 16 residues. V shed 4 bases, J shed 7 bases, and the junction held 13 bases outside the gene matches. Germline V lookup: CDR1 MDHEN, CDR2 SYDVKM. The CDR3 nucleotides read TGTGCCAGCAGTTCTTGGACAGGACCTGGAGGGCAGCCCCAGCATTTT. Protein: CASSSWTGPGGQPQHF.